The 29 T cell receptor beta chains below all came from one sample that was sequenced in a study of shared clonotypes between healthy human individuals (dated by TCRdb to 2018 to 2020). The library relied on the immunoSEQ multiplex PCR assay. The table comes from immuneACCESS by way of TCRdb, which keeps in-frame sequences with V and J called. Part of the clones is missing from these tables; in studies checked, under half for an unresolved V gene and the rest for unknown reasons. A total of about 490,000 clones appear in this sample, approximately 79% of them only once. The ten largest clonotypes hold more than 10% of the sample. The specimen sequenced was PBMCs. These receptors were taken from a middle-aged woman in good health. Some clones in this sample may be carry-over from other donors' samples.

This clone appeared once. The chain combines TRBV19 with TRBJ1-4; 11 bases map to TRBD1. Unmatched junction bases numbered 6, after V lost 5 bases and J lost 7 bases. CDR3 length: 15 amino acids. Germline V gene lookup returns CDR1 LNHDA and CDR2 SQIVND (reference sequence). CDR3 in amino acids: CASSPWDRGTEKLFF. The DNA for the CDR3 is TGTGCCAGTAGTCCCTGGGACAGGGGGACTGAAAAACTGTTTTTT.

The chain links TRBV7-2 to TRBJ2-3; D is possibly TRBD2 (5 bases). This CDR3 spans 16 amino acids. Trimming cost V 5 bases and J 8 bases, with 23 bases left between them. Germline V gene data show CDR1 as SGHTA and CDR2 as FQGNSA. CDR3 amino acids: CASSLRSVDWGATQYF. The DNA of the CDR3 is TGTGCCAGCAGCCTCCGTTCGGTGGACTGGGGTGCTACGCAGTATTTT.

This clone was picked up one time. This chain links TRBV23-1 with TRBJ2-7, with TRBD1 as a possible D gene (6 bases). TRBV23-1 is identified as an open reading frame with a role that is uncertain. V lost 4 bases to trimming and J lost 3 bases, with 19 bases between them. This CDR3 has 16 amino acids. The CDR3 loop reads CASSRYPGHGFYEQYF. The CDR3 bases are TGCGCCAGCAGTCGGTATCCGGGACACGGTTTCTACGAGCAGTACTTC.

V is TRBV7-7 and J is TRBJ2-5; D gene uncertain. The germline CDR1 and CDR2 sequences are SSHAT and FNYEAQ (reference sequence). V shed 6 bases and J shed 5 bases, with 13 bases lying between them. CDR3 length: 13 residues. CDR3 sequence: CASSRVYRETQYF. DNA of the CDR3: TGTGCCAGCAGTCGGGTATACCGGGAGACCCAGTACTTC. Based on the CDR3 plus reference TRBV7-7 and TRBJ2-5, the full variable domain is GAGVSQSPRYKVTKRGQDVTLRCDPISSHATLYWYQQALGQGPEFLTYFNYEAQPDKSGLPSDRFSAERPEGSISTLTIQRTEQRDSAMYRCASSRVYRETQYFGPGTRLLVL.

The V gene is TRBV10-2, the J gene TRBJ2-1, with D perhaps matching TRBD2 (5 bases). V gave up 1 base and J gave up 3 bases, with 10 bases separating them. The CDR3 totals 15 residues. The germline gives CDR1 WSHSY, CDR2 SAAADI. This chain's CDR3 is CASSELFAGYNEQFF. CDR3 nucleotides: TGCGCCAGCAGTGAGTTATTTGCGGGCTACAATGAGCAGTTCTTC.

V and J are TRBV9 and TRBJ2-1; 7 nucleotides agree with TRBD2. The CDR3 spans 15 residues. In germline, CDR1 is SGDLS, CDR2 YYNGEE. Trimming took 7 bases from V and 2 from J; bases not matched to a gene: 9. CDR3 DNA: TGTGCCAGCGGGGTGGCGGGAGACGCCTACAATGAGCAGTTCTTC. As protein: CASGVAGDAYNEQFF.

The V gene is TRBV5-4, the J gene TRBJ2-1; TRBD1 matches at 8 bases. Germline CDR1 reads SGHNT; CDR2 reads YYREEE (reference sequence). With 5 bases clipped from V and 2 bases from J, the junction kept 9 bases outside the gene matches. This CDR3 is built from 16 residues. In DNA, the CDR3 is TGTGCCAGCAGGCCCGGGACAGGAGTTACCTACAATGAGCAGTTCTTC. Residues: CASRPGTGVTYNEQFF.

CDR3 region: CASSGSPMSYTF. CDR3 bases: TGTGCCAGCTCCGGGAGCCCTATGAGCTACACCTTC. This chain connects TRBV25-1 to TRBJ1-2; D unclear. The germline V gene encodes CDR1 MGHDK and CDR2 SYGVNS. This CDR3 is built from 12 residues. Deletions cut 8 bases from V and 9 bases from J, with 16 bases between.

The rearrangement links TRBV18 to TRBJ1-2, with 7 bases lining up with TRBD1. This CDR3 is 15 amino acids long. The germline V gene has CDR1 KGHSH and CDR2 LQKENI. J lost 1 base, V lost 4 bases, and 6 bases had no gene match. For the CDR3, the DNA is TGTGCCAGCTCACAGGAGGGGGCCCTTAACTATGGCTACACCTTC. Translated: CASSQEGALNYGYTF. Variable domain in full (rest from reference TRBV18 and TRBJ1-2): NAGVMQNPRHLVRRRGQEARLRCSPMKGHSHVYWYRQLPEEGLKFMVYLQKENIIDESGMPKERFSAEFPKEGPSILRIQQVVRGDSAAYFCASSQEGALNYGYTFGSGTRLTVV.

V is TRBV6-5 and J is TRBJ2-7; no definite D call. V gave up 0 bases and J gave up 2 bases, with 5 bases separating them. Germline lookup yields CDR1 MNHEY and CDR2 SVGAGI. The CDR3 covers 13 residues. The CDR3 nucleotides read TGTGCCAGCAGTTACTCCCATACCTACGAGCAGTACTTC. Amino acid sequence: CASSYSHTYEQYF.

The V and J genes are TRBV2 and TRBJ2-7, with 7 positions matching TRBD2. CDR1 is SNHLY and CDR2 is FYNNEI in the germline V gene. This CDR3 comprises 9 residues. V lost 11 bases to trimming and J lost 6 bases; unmatched junction nucleotides: 1. CDR3 nucleotides: TGTGCCGGGGGGGGCGAGCAGTACTTC. Protein sequence: CAGGGEQYF.

This chain links TRBV10-1 with TRBJ2-5; tentative D call: TRBD2 (5 bases). The CDR3 totals 14 residues. V gave up 0 bases and J gave up 8 bases, with 13 bases separating them. CDR1 is WNHNN, CDR2 SYGVQD, per germline (reference sequence). CDR3 residues: CASSESGLAGTQYF. The CDR3 nucleotides are TGCGCCAGCAGTGAGTCGGGCCTAGCTGGTACCCAGTACTTC.

V gene TRBV30 combines with J gene TRBJ2-7; no reliable D call. Looked up from germline, CDR1 is GTSNPN and CDR2 is SVGIG (reference sequence). The CDR3 covers 11 residues. V lost 3 bases and J lost 7, with 10 bases in between. CDR3 nucleotide sequence: TGTGCCTGGAGCCGTTTGGCTGAGCAGTACTTC. Translating gives CAWSRLAEQYF.

The chain uses TRBV29-1 and TRBJ2-7, with D unclear. CDR1 is SQVTM and CDR2 is ANQGSEA in the germline V gene. The CDR3 loop spans 13 amino acids. Trimming removed 1 base at V and 3 bases at J, with 10 bases between. CDR3 DNA sequence: TGCAGCGTTGAAGGGGCCCCGAACTACGAGCAGTACTTC. Translating gives CSVEGAPNYEQYF.

The chain carries TRBV4-1 and TRBJ2-1, with D uncertain. The germline V gene has CDR1 MGHRA and CDR2 YSYEKL. The CDR3 is 16 residues long. V was cut by 1 base and J by 9 bases, with 19 bases left in between. The CDR3 sequence is CASSQVQSGRWGEQFF. The CDR3 DNA reads TGCGCCAGCAGCCAAGTCCAGAGTGGGCGGTGGGGTGAGCAGTTCTTC.

The CDR3 loop is CASSPGTGANNQPQHF. The CDR3 DNA is TGTGCCAGCAGCCCCGGGACAGGGGCGAACAATCAGCCCCAGCATTTT. The chain has TRBV9 and TRBJ1-5; 10 bases align to TRBD1. Germline V gene lookup returns CDR1 SGDLS and CDR2 YYNGEE. J was trimmed by 3 bases and V by 4 bases; bases with no gene match: 7. CDR3 size: 16 residues. Full variable domain (missing parts from reference TRBV9 and TRBJ1-5): DSGVTQTPKHLITATGQRVTLRCSPRSGDLSVYWYQQSLDQGLQFLIQYYNGEERAKGNILERFSAQQFPDLHSELNLSSLELGDSALYFCASSPGTGANNQPQHFGDGTRLSIL.

The V call is TRBV5-1, the J call TRBJ2-5; possibly TRBD1 or TRBD2 for D (5 bases each). Per germline, CDR1 SGHRS and CDR2 YFSETQ. The CDR3 runs 14 residues. V was shortened by 3 bases and J by 5 bases, with 14 bases between the two germline ends. CDR3 coding DNA: TGCGCCAGCAGCTGGGACGGGACCGGGGAGACCCAGTACTTC. Residues: CASSWDGTGETQYF. The entire variable domain, with the rest obtained from reference TRBV5-1 and TRBJ2-5, is as follows: KAGVTQTPRYLIKTRGQQVTLSCSPISGHRSVSWYQQTPGQGLQFLFEYFSETQRNKGNFPGRFSGRQFSNSRSEMNVSTLELGDSALYLCASSWDGTGETQYFGPGTRLLVL.

The rearrangement uses TRBV6-1 and TRBJ1-2; no firm D call. Germline CDR1 MNHNS, CDR2 SASEGT. Trimming removed 3 bases at V and 5 bases at J, with 19 bases between. The CDR3 runs to 16 residues. The CDR3 region has the DNA TGTGCCAGCAGTGAGGCTCCAGGACGGAGGATATATGGCTACACCTTC. It codes for CASSEAPGRRIYGYTF.

V gene TRBV28 combines with J gene TRBJ1-4, with a weak D call TRBD1 (5 bases). The CDR3 has 14 residues. Germline values: CDR1 MDHEN, CDR2 SYDVKM. The V end was cut by 7 bases, the J end by 7 bases, with 16 bases between. The CDR3 sequence is CASIGGGGGEKLFF. In DNA form, the CDR3 reads TGTGCCAGCATTGGCGGGGGAGGTGGTGAAAAACTGTTTTTT.

With regard to this clone: Other DNA sequences from this sample encode an identical CDR3 as well. The rearrangement joins TRBV19 to TRBJ2-3; D call uncertain. V shed 4 bases and J shed 2 bases, with 10 bases lying between them. In germline, CDR1 is LNHDA, CDR2 SQIVND (reference sequence). The CDR3 contains 14 residues. The CDR3 sequence: CASSTPGLTDTQYF. DNA of the CDR3: TGTGCCAGTAGTACTCCGGGCCTCACAGATACGCAGTATTTT.

The rearrangement links TRBV5-8 to TRBJ2-5, with a weak D call TRBD1 (6 bases). Germline V gene sequence: CDR1 SGHTS, CDR2 YDEGEE. V was clipped by 0 bases and J by 1 base, with 10 bases between them. There are 15 residues in the CDR3. This chain's CDR3 is CASSLEQGSQETQYF. In nucleotides, the CDR3 is TGTGCCAGCAGCTTGGAGCAGGGGAGCCAAGAGACCCAGTACTTC.

V gene TRBV18 combines with J gene TRBJ2-1; tentative D call: TRBD2 (6 bases). Between the trimmed V and J ends, which lost 5 bases and 8 bases, there was a span of 19 bases. In germline, CDR1 is KGHSH, CDR2 LQKENI. The CDR3 has 15 residues. CDR3 sequence (DNA): TGTGCCAGCTCATCTCAGGTAACTAGCCCCTATGAGCAGTTCTTC. It yields the protein CASSSQVTSPYEQFF.

The rearrangement links TRBV19 to TRBJ2-6; the D is unclear. CDR1 is LNHDA and CDR2 is SQIVND in the germline V gene (reference sequence). The CDR3 is 17 amino acids. Trimming left V 3 bases short and J 5 bases short, with 17 bases between. The CDR3 region is CASSITQSQSRANVLTF. Here the CDR3 DNA reads TGTGCCAGTAGTATTACGCAATCACAAAGTCGGGCCAACGTCCTGACTTTC.

A single count supports this clone. The CDR3 reads CASGRRETYNEQFF. The DNA of the CDR3 is TGTGCCAGCGGGCGGCGGGAAACTTACAATGAGCAGTTCTTC. The rearrangement links TRBV6-1 to TRBJ2-1; a possible D gene is TRBD2 (6 bases). CDR3 length: 14 amino acids. Germline V CDR1 and CDR2: MNHNS, SASEGT. V was pared by 8 bases and J by 4 bases, with 15 bases between.

J is TRBJ1-2 and V is TRBV14; unclear D gene. The CDR3 runs to 13 residues. The germline gives CDR1 SGHDN, CDR2 FVKESK. Trimming stripped 0 bases from V and 5 bases from J, with 7 bases between. The DNA of the CDR3 is TGTGCCAGCAGCCAAGAGGGTTCGTATGGCTACACCTTC. Protein: CASSQEGSYGYTF. Supplemented by reference TRBV14 and TRBJ1-2, the full variable domain reads EAGVTQFPSHSVIEKGQTVTLRCDPISGHDNLYWYRRVMGKEIKFLLHFVKESKQDESGMPNNRFLAERTGGTYSTLKVQPAELEDSGVYFCASSQEGSYGYTFGSGTRLTVV.

V and J are TRBV18 and TRBJ2-5; 8 bases align to TRBD1. CDR1 is KGHSH and CDR2 is LQKENI in the germline V gene. The CDR3 covers 15 residues. After removal of 2 bases from V and 4 bases from J, the junction contained 6 bases not matched to a gene. The CDR3 DNA follows: TGTGCCAGCTCACCAGGACAGGGCATTGGAGAGACCCAGTACTTC. Its translation: CASSPGQGIGETQYF.

The chain employs TRBV5-4 and TRBJ2-3; possible D gene TRBD1, 6 bases. The V end was cut by 0 bases, the J end by 3 bases, with 8 bases between. CDR3 length: 14 amino acids. CDR1 SGHNT and CDR2 YYREEE come from the germline V gene (reference sequence). The chain's CDR3 is CASSLGGQTDTQYF. The CDR3 nucleotides are TGTGCCAGCAGCTTGGGCGGACAGACAGATACGCAGTATTTT.

Written as DNA, the CDR3 is TGCGCCAGCAGCCCACTGCCGGGAGTCTGGGAGACCCAGTACTTC. Its translation: CASSPLPGVWETQYF. This chain joins TRBV4-1 and TRBJ2-5; tentatively, D is TRBD2 (6 bases). The CDR3 runs 15 residues. Germline CDR1 is MGHRA and CDR2 is YSYEKL. Trimming left V 4 bases short and J 5 bases short, with 17 bases between.

The genes are TRBV18 and TRBJ2-7, with D possibly matching TRBD1 (6 bases). The length of the CDR3 is 14 residues. Germline values: CDR1 KGHSH, CDR2 LQKENI. The V and J ends lost 3 bases and 5 bases respectively, with 14 bases between them. This CDR3 is CASSPYQGSDEQYF. The CDR3 region has the DNA TGTGCCAGCTCACCCTACCAGGGGAGCGACGAGCAGTACTTC.